Listed below are T cell receptor beta chains from one sample, sequenced in a study of radiotherapy plus CTLA-4 blockade in lung cancer. Profiled with immunoSEQ multiplex PCR; TCRdb holds only in-frame clones, not every one. Of roughly 110,000 clones in the sample, more than 75% are singletons; the top ten hold roughly 2.3%. This specimen consisted of peripheral blood, obtained from a patient treated with radiotherapy plus ipilimumab. The receptors shown here come from a human donor with non-small cell lung cancer that progressed on radiotherapy plus ipilimumab. Some clones in this sample may be carry-over from other donors' samples. Each CDR3 is given with its conserved first and last residue. Fields, in order: V gene, D gene, J gene, clone size, CDR3 protein, CDR3 DNA. A D gene is named only where the DNA matches it firmly. Clone size appears in some rows only: once, few, many, or a class for an expanded clone.

TRBV9	-	TRBJ1-6	-	CASSGGAGSSNSPLHF	TGTGCCAGCAGCGGAGGGGCAGGGAGTTCCAATTCACCCCTCCACTTT
TRBV6-4	-	TRBJ2-1	-	CASSDSQKSSYNEQFF	TGTGCCAGCAGTGACTCGCAAAAAAGCTCCTACAATGAGCAGTTCTTC
TRBV25-1	TRBD2	TRBJ2-5	-	CASRGLAHQETQYF	TGTGCCAGCAGGGGACTAGCCCACCAAGAGACCCAGTACTTC
TRBV7-2	-	TRBJ2-1	-	CASSLNTQARYNEQFF	TGTGCCAGCAGCTTAAATACCCAGGCCAGGTACAATGAGCAGTTCTTC
TRBV2	TRBD1	TRBJ1-1	-	CASRDRVGGTEAFF	TGTGCCAGCAGGGACAGGGTGGGGGGGACTGAAGCTTTCTTT
TRBV5-4	-	TRBJ2-3	-	CASSLGDRWTDTQYF	TGTGCCAGCAGCTTGGGGGACCGTTGGACAGATACGCAGTATTTT
TRBV18	-	TRBJ2-3	few	CASSPVAGSTQYF	TGTGCCAGCTCACCAGTGGCAGGGAGTACGCAGTATTTT
TRBV10-3	-	TRBJ2-7	once	CAISEPGHSYEQYF	TGTGCCATCAGCGAACCGGGACACTCGTACGAGCAGTACTTC
TRBV11-1	TRBD2	TRBJ2-7	-	CASSLMGLAGGFEQYF	TGTGCCAGCAGCCTGATGGGACTAGCGGGGGGCTTCGAGCAGTACTTC
TRBV4-1	TRBD1	TRBJ1-5	-	CASSQDRGDQPQHF	TGCGCCAGCAGTCAGGACAGGGGCGATCAGCCCCAGCATTTT
TRBV6-5	-	TRBJ1-2	-	CASSWVRGTSYTF	TGTGCCAGCAGTTGGGTCCGCGGGACCTCCTACACCTTC
TRBV4-3	TRBD1	TRBJ2-5	-	CASSQADPLDREETQYF	TGCGCCAGCAGCCAAGCTGACCCCCTGGACAGGGAAGAGACCCAGTACTTC
TRBV18	TRBD1	TRBJ1-3	-	CASSGTAGNTIYF	TGTGCCAGCTCAGGGACAGCTGGAAACACCATATATTTT
TRBV11-2	-	TRBJ1-6	-	CASRKDSVYSPLHF	TGTGCCAGCAGAAAGGACAGCGTTTATTCACCCCTCCACTTT
TRBV5-4	TRBD2	TRBJ2-1	-	CASSGGLAGYNEQFF	TGTGCCAGCAGCGGGGGACTAGCGGGGTACAATGAGCAGTTCTTC
TRBV7-3	-	TRBJ2-3	-	CASSLKGGPQYF	TGTGCCAGCAGCTTAAAGGGGGGCCCGCAGTATTTT
TRBV19	-	TRBJ2-7	-	CASSIAGENYEQYF	TGTGCCAGTAGTATAGCAGGGGAAAACTACGAGCAGTACTTC
TRBV7-2	-	TRBJ1-2	once	CASSVPEAYGYTF	TGTGCCAGCAGCGTCCCCGAGGCATATGGCTACACCTTC
TRBV19	-	TRBJ1-5	-	CASSIGQGFTHQPQHF	TGTGCCAGTAGTATAGGCCAGGGTTTTACTCATCAGCCCCAGCATTTT
TRBV30	TRBD1	TRBJ1-5	-	CAWSDRGNQPQHF	TGTGCCTGGAGTGACAGGGGTAATCAGCCCCAGCATTTT
TRBV19	-	TRBJ2-6	few	CASSIDQGSGANVLTF	TGTGCCAGTAGTATAGATCAGGGCTCTGGGGCCAACGTCCTGACTTTC
TRBV15	-	TRBJ2-3	-	CATSSGRGNTDTQYF	TGTGCCACCAGCAGCGGACGGGGAAACACAGATACGCAGTATTTT
TRBV14	TRBD1	TRBJ2-1	-	CASRYSGTGKMNEQFF	TGTGCCAGCAGGTACTCCGGGACAGGGAAGATGAATGAGCAGTTCTTC
TRBV18	-	TRBJ2-5	-	CASSPPAGSQETQYF	TGTGCCAGCTCACCACCCGCGGGTTCCCAAGAGACCCAGTACTTC
TRBV7-3	TRBD1	TRBJ2-5	-	CASSLGQGRSETQYF	TGTGCCAGCAGTCTAGGACAGGGCCGGAGTGAGACCCAGTACTTC
TRBV6-6	-	TRBJ1-4	few	CASSYSMVGSNEKLFF	TGTGCCAGCAGTTACTCGATGGTGGGGTCTAATGAAAAACTGTTTTTT
TRBV13	TRBD2	TRBJ2-7	-	CASSSGTSGAYEQYF	TGTGCCAGCAGCTCCGGGACTAGCGGGGCCTACGAGCAGTACTTC
TRBV6-5	-	TRBJ2-7	-	CASRYRPGRNYEQYF	TGTGCCAGCAGATACAGGCCGGGACGGAACTACGAGCAGTACTTC
TRBV2	-	TRBJ1-1	-	CASSGQGSTVNTEAFF	TGTGCCAGCAGTGGCCAAGGTTCGACAGTGAACACTGAAGCTTTCTTT
TRBV4-3	-	TRBJ2-2	-	CASSLTSSGTGELFF	TGCGCCAGCAGCTTAACTAGTTCGGGCACCGGGGAGCTGTTTTTT
TRBV20-1	-	TRBJ1-1	-	CSARDPPAFF	TGCAGTGCTAGAGATCCCCCCGCTTTCTTT
TRBV6-5	TRBD2	TRBJ2-7	-	CASRPGLAGRKQYF	TGTGCCAGCAGGCCGGGACTAGCGGGGAGAAAGCAGTACTTC
TRBV7-3	-	TRBJ2-3	-	CASSLKGVSTDTQYF	TGTGCCAGCAGCTTAAAGGGGGTGAGCACAGATACGCAGTATTTT
TRBV5-1	-	TRBJ1-5	-	CASSPDSNQPQHF	TGCGCCAGCAGCCCTGATAGCAATCAGCCCCAGCATTTT
TRBV5-1	-	TRBJ2-5	-	CASSKGTEVQETQYF	TGCGCCAGCAGCAAGGGCACAGAGGTCCAAGAGACCCAGTACTTC
TRBV6-1	-	TRBJ1-5	few	CASIESTDNQPQHF	TGTGCCAGCATCGAATCCACCGACAATCAGCCCCAGCATTTT